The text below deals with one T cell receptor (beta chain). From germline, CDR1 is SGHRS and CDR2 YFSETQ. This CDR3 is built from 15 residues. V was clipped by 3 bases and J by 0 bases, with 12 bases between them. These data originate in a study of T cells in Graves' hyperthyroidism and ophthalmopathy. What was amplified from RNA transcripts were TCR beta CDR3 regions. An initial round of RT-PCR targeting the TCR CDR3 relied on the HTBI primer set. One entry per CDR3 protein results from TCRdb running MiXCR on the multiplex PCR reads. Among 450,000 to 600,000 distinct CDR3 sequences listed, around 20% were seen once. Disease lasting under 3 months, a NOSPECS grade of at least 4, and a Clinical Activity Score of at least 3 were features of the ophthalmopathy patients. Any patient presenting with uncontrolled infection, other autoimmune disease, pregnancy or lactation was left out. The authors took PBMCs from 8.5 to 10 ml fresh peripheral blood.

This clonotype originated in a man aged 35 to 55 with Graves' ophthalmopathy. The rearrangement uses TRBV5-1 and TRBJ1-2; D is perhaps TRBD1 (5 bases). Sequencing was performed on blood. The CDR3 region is CASSWGRLANYGYTF. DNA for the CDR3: TGCGCCAGCAGCTGGGGACGGTTAGCTAACTATGGCTACACCTTC.